These T cell receptor beta chains were read from a single sample in a study of blood T cell repertoires in COVID-19. Profiling relied on immunoSEQ multiplex PCR, and the TCRdb table lists in-frame clones only, not all of them. Of about 250,000 clones in the sample, roughly 85% were seen once. Input material: peripheral blood. The receptor source for this set is a man younger than 30 with active or convalescent COVID-19. Both conserved end residues are part of each CDR3. A D gene is named only where the DNA matches it firmly. Only some rows state a clone size, as once, few, many or a class for expanded clones.

J gene: TRBJ1-2; CDR3 length: 12; clone size: -; V gene: TRBV10-2; D gene: -; CDR3 protein: CASSDQNYGYTF; CDR3 DNA: TGCGCCAGCAGTGATCAAAACTATGGCTACACCTTC
J gene: TRBJ2-1; CDR3 length: 15; clone size: once; V gene: TRBV19; D gene: TRBD1; CDR3 protein: CASSLTGGALDEQFF; CDR3 DNA: TGTGCCAGTAGTTTGACAGGGGGCGCGTTAGATGAGCAGTTCTTC
J gene: TRBJ2-3; CDR3 length: 13; clone size: -; V gene: TRBV7-2; D gene: -; CDR3 protein: CASSLARTSTQYF; CDR3 DNA: TGTGCCAGCAGCTTAGCCCGGACTTCGACGCAGTATTTT
J gene: TRBJ1-2; CDR3 length: 13; clone size: -; V gene: TRBV7-2; D gene: -; CDR3 protein: CASSLYGIYGYTF; CDR3 DNA: TGTGCCAGCAGCTTATACGGGATCTATGGCTACACCTTC
J gene: TRBJ1-1; CDR3 length: 15; clone size: -; V gene: TRBV28; D gene: -; CDR3 protein: CASSPSDNPGTEAFF; CDR3 DNA: TGTGCCAGCAGTCCCTCGGACAACCCGGGCACTGAAGCTTTCTTT
J gene: TRBJ2-1; CDR3 length: 16; clone size: -; V gene: TRBV7-2; D gene: -; CDR3 protein: CASSFLAGVSYNEQFF; CDR3 DNA: TGTGCCAGCAGCTTTCTGGCGGGCGTTTCCTACAATGAGCAGTTCTTC
J gene: TRBJ2-7; CDR3 length: 12; clone size: -; V gene: TRBV7-9; D gene: -; CDR3 protein: CASSPISYEQYF; CDR3 DNA: TGTGCCAGCAGCCCTATCTCCTACGAGCAGTACTTC
J gene: TRBJ1-6; CDR3 length: 14; clone size: -; V gene: TRBV6-5; D gene: TRBD1; CDR3 protein: CASKRGPPNSPLHF; CDR3 DNA: TGTGCCAGCAAAAGGGGGCCCCCTAATTCACCCCTCCACTTT
J gene: TRBJ2-7; CDR3 length: 14; clone size: -; V gene: TRBV7-2; D gene: -; CDR3 protein: CASSLVDSNYEQYF; CDR3 DNA: TGTGCCAGCAGCTTAGTCGACAGCAACTACGAGCAGTACTTC
J gene: TRBJ1-1; CDR3 length: 13; clone size: -; V gene: TRBV18; D gene: TRBD1; CDR3 protein: CASFGTGNTEAFF; CDR3 DNA: TGTGCCAGCTTCGGGACAGGGAACACTGAAGCTTTCTTT
J gene: TRBJ1-1; CDR3 length: 15; clone size: once; V gene: TRBV6-6; D gene: -; CDR3 protein: CASSYLTGGGTEAFF; CDR3 DNA: TGTGCCAGCAGTTACCTGACAGGTGGAGGCACTGAAGCTTTCTTT
J gene: TRBJ1-5; CDR3 length: 16; clone size: -; V gene: TRBV15; D gene: TRBD1; CDR3 protein: CATSRRDRDGNQPQHF; CDR3 DNA: TGTGCCACCAGCAGACGTGACAGGGATGGCAATCAGCCCCAGCATTTT
J gene: TRBJ2-7; CDR3 length: 15; clone size: -; V gene: TRBV5-1; D gene: TRBD2; CDR3 protein: CASSLEGSGTYEQYF; CDR3 DNA: TGCGCCAGCAGCTTGGAGGGTAGCGGGACCTACGAGCAGTACTTC
J gene: TRBJ2-2; CDR3 length: 13; clone size: -; V gene: TRBV7-3; D gene: -; CDR3 protein: CASSLSGVGELFF; CDR3 DNA: TGTGCCAGCAGCTTAAGCGGAGTCGGGGAGCTGTTTTTT
J gene: TRBJ2-1; CDR3 length: 11; clone size: -; V gene: TRBV27; D gene: -; CDR3 protein: CASSSFHEQFF; CDR3 DNA: TGTGCCAGCAGTTCATTCCATGAGCAGTTCTTC
J gene: TRBJ2-7; CDR3 length: 15; clone size: -; V gene: TRBV19; D gene: -; CDR3 protein: CASSTPGGRGNEQYF; CDR3 DNA: TGTGCCAGTAGTACCCCGGGGGGCCGAGGGAACGAGCAGTACTTC
J gene: TRBJ2-6; CDR3 length: 16; clone size: many; V gene: TRBV30; D gene: -; CDR3 protein: CAWSVGGGSGANVLTF; CDR3 DNA: TGTGCCTGGAGTGTAGGGGGGGGCTCTGGGGCCAACGTCCTGACTTTC
J gene: TRBJ2-4; CDR3 length: 18; clone size: -; V gene: TRBV7-8; D gene: -; CDR3 protein: CASSLVPWGGESKNIQYF; CDR3 DNA: TGTGCCAGCAGCTTAGTCCCGTGGGGGGGCGAGTCCAAAAACATTCAGTACTTC
J gene: TRBJ2-1; CDR3 length: 16; clone size: -; V gene: TRBV6-6; D gene: TRBD2; CDR3 protein: CASSPRLAGAYNEQFF; CDR3 DNA: TGTGCCAGCAGCCCCCGACTAGCGGGGGCCTACAATGAGCAGTTCTTC
J gene: TRBJ1-1; CDR3 length: 14; clone size: -; V gene: TRBV28; D gene: -; CDR3 protein: CASSSTGWNTEAFF; CDR3 DNA: TGTGCCAGCAGTTCGACAGGTTGGAACACTGAAGCTTTCTTT
J gene: TRBJ2-7; CDR3 length: 15; clone size: -; V gene: TRBV5-5; D gene: TRBD2; CDR3 protein: CASSFGLAGTYEQYF; CDR3 DNA: TGTGCCAGCAGCTTTGGACTAGCGGGTACCTACGAGCAGTACTTC
J gene: TRBJ2-7; CDR3 length: 13; clone size: -; V gene: TRBV7-2; D gene: TRBD2; CDR3 protein: CASGKGLAAEQYF; CDR3 DNA: TGTGCCAGTGGTAAGGGACTAGCAGCCGAGCAGTACTTC
J gene: TRBJ2-3; CDR3 length: 16; clone size: -; V gene: TRBV5-1; D gene: TRBD2; CDR3 protein: CASSLASSGMTDTQYF; CDR3 DNA: TGCGCCAGCAGCTTGGCAAGCAGCGGGATGACAGATACGCAGTATTTT
J gene: TRBJ2-3; CDR3 length: 11; clone size: few; V gene: TRBV9; D gene: -; CDR3 protein: CASSLTDTQYF; CDR3 DNA: TGTGCCAGCAGCCTCACAGATACGCAGTATTTT
J gene: TRBJ1-1; CDR3 length: 17; clone size: few; V gene: TRBV5-1; D gene: TRBD1; CDR3 protein: CASSLGTGGVGRTEAFF; CDR3 DNA: TGCGCCAGCAGCCTCGGGACAGGGGGAGTTGGGAGAACTGAAGCTTTCTTT
J gene: TRBJ1-1; CDR3 length: 14; clone size: once; V gene: TRBV7-3; D gene: -; CDR3 protein: CASSLTGVGTEAFF; CDR3 DNA: TGTGCCAGCAGCTTAACAGGGGTCGGCACTGAAGCTTTCTTT
J gene: TRBJ1-6; CDR3 length: 16; clone size: -; V gene: TRBV6-2/TRBV6-3; D gene: -; CDR3 protein: CASSYSSRARNSPLHF; CDR3 DNA: TGTGCCAGCAGTTACTCGAGCAGGGCGAGAAATTCACCCCTCCACTTT
J gene: TRBJ2-3; CDR3 length: 15; clone size: -; V gene: TRBV11-2; D gene: TRBD1; CDR3 protein: CASSRDRGPTDTQYF; CDR3 DNA: TGTGCCAGCAGCCGGGACAGGGGGCCGACAGATACGCAGTATTTT
J gene: TRBJ2-1; CDR3 length: 15; clone size: -; V gene: TRBV2; D gene: TRBD2; CDR3 protein: CASRALAGGYNEQFF; CDR3 DNA: TGTGCCAGCAGAGCACTAGCGGGGGGATACAATGAGCAGTTCTTC
J gene: TRBJ2-7; CDR3 length: 15; clone size: -; V gene: TRBV6-2/TRBV6-3; D gene: TRBD2; CDR3 protein: CASSPVRGGFYEQYF; CDR3 DNA: TGTGCCAGCAGCCCCGTCCGGGGGGGCTTCTACGAGCAGTACTTC
J gene: TRBJ1-1; CDR3 length: 15; clone size: few; V gene: TRBV9; D gene: -; CDR3 protein: CASSTWGGIGTEAFF; CDR3 DNA: TGTGCCAGCAGCACCTGGGGGGGTATCGGCACTGAAGCTTTCTTT
J gene: TRBJ2-5; CDR3 length: 14; clone size: -; V gene: TRBV28; D gene: -; CDR3 protein: CASSFPGARETQYF; CDR3 DNA: TGTGCCAGCAGTTTCCCAGGGGCCAGGGAGACCCAGTACTTC
J gene: TRBJ2-3; CDR3 length: 14; clone size: -; V gene: TRBV29-1; D gene: -; CDR3 protein: CSGEDSPSTDTQYF; CDR3 DNA: TGCAGCGGAGAGGACAGTCCTAGCACAGATACGCAGTATTTT
J gene: TRBJ1-5; CDR3 length: 17; clone size: -; V gene: TRBV7-9; D gene: -; CDR3 protein: CASSLVSSMEGFEPQHF; CDR3 DNA: TGTGCCAGCAGCTTAGTGTCCTCGATGGAGGGGTTTGAGCCCCAGCATTTT
J gene: TRBJ2-5; CDR3 length: 14; clone size: -; V gene: TRBV5-4; D gene: -; CDR3 protein: CASSLRGGIETQYF; CDR3 DNA: TGTGCCAGCAGCCTGAGGGGGGGGATAGAGACCCAGTACTTC
J gene: TRBJ2-1; CDR3 length: 20; clone size: -; V gene: TRBV2; D gene: -; CDR3 protein: CASSEGLTRGKGSSYNEQFF; CDR3 DNA: TGTGCCAGCAGTGAAGGGTTGACAAGGGGGAAGGGTAGCTCCTACAATGAGCAGTTCTTC
J gene: TRBJ2-1; CDR3 length: 15; clone size: once; V gene: TRBV13; D gene: TRBD1; CDR3 protein: CASSDRTGPYNEQFF; CDR3 DNA: TGTGCCAGCAGCGATAGGACAGGGCCGTACAATGAGCAGTTCTTC
J gene: TRBJ2-7; CDR3 length: 14; clone size: -; V gene: TRBV11-2; D gene: TRBD1; CDR3 protein: CATTWTGSIGEQYF; CDR3 DNA: TGTGCCACTACTTGGACAGGCTCCATCGGGGAGCAGTACTTC
J gene: TRBJ1-2; CDR3 length: 14; clone size: -; V gene: TRBV7-2; D gene: -; CDR3 protein: CASSWTDSSYGYTF; CDR3 DNA: TGTGCCAGCAGCTGGACGGACAGTTCCTATGGCTACACCTTC
J gene: TRBJ1-1; CDR3 length: 16; clone size: -; V gene: TRBV5-1; D gene: TRBD1; CDR3 protein: CASSPRTGGFSFEAFF; CDR3 DNA: TGCGCCAGCAGCCCTCGGACAGGGGGCTTTAGTTTTGAAGCTTTCTTT
J gene: TRBJ1-5; CDR3 length: 14; clone size: once; V gene: TRBV30; D gene: -; CDR3 protein: CAWSRRVGNQPQHF; CDR3 DNA: TGTGCCTGGAGCCGGAGGGTAGGCAATCAGCCCCAGCATTTT
J gene: TRBJ2-7; CDR3 length: 14; clone size: -; V gene: TRBV7-2; D gene: -; CDR3 protein: CASSRRGTDYEQYF; CDR3 DNA: TGTGCCAGCAGCCGGAGGGGGACAGACTACGAGCAGTACTTC
J gene: TRBJ1-4; CDR3 length: 15; clone size: -; V gene: TRBV5-6; D gene: -; CDR3 protein: CASSWGESREEKLFF; CDR3 DNA: TGTGCCAGCAGCTGGGGTGAATCCCGGGAGGAAAAACTGTTTTTT
J gene: TRBJ1-6; CDR3 length: 15; clone size: -; V gene: TRBV6-5; D gene: -; CDR3 protein: CASIGRRGSNSPLHF; CDR3 DNA: TGTGCCAGCATCGGGAGGAGGGGAAGCAATTCACCCCTCCACTTT
J gene: TRBJ2-1; CDR3 length: 11; clone size: -; V gene: TRBV7-3; D gene: -; CDR3 protein: CASSSLEEQFF; CDR3 DNA: TGTGCCAGCAGCTCCCTTGAGGAGCAGTTCTTC
J gene: TRBJ2-7; CDR3 length: 13; clone size: -; V gene: TRBV6-2/TRBV6-3; D gene: -; CDR3 protein: CASSPDSSYEQYF; CDR3 DNA: TGTGCCAGCAGCCCCGACAGTTCCTACGAGCAGTACTTC
J gene: TRBJ2-5; CDR3 length: 23; clone size: -; V gene: TRBV3-1/TRBV3-2; D gene: TRBD1; CDR3 protein: CASSQEASPKPRDRGRKNQTQYF; CDR3 DNA: TGTGCCAGCAGCCAAGAAGCCTCCCCCAAACCCCGGGACAGGGGGCGGAAGAATCAGACCCAGTACTTC
J gene: TRBJ2-1; CDR3 length: 15; clone size: -; V gene: TRBV10-3; D gene: TRBD2; CDR3 protein: CAISDRLAENNEQFF; CDR3 DNA: TGTGCCATCAGTGACCGACTAGCGGAAAACAATGAGCAGTTCTTC
J gene: TRBJ2-1; CDR3 length: 12; clone size: -; V gene: TRBV6-5; D gene: -; CDR3 protein: CASSLQGNEQFF; CDR3 DNA: TGTGCCAGCAGTTTACAGGGAAATGAGCAGTTCTTC
J gene: TRBJ1-4; CDR3 length: 15; clone size: -; V gene: TRBV5-1; D gene: -; CDR3 protein: CASTITGTTNEKLFF; CDR3 DNA: TGCGCCAGCACCATAACAGGGACAACTAATGAAAAACTGTTTTTT